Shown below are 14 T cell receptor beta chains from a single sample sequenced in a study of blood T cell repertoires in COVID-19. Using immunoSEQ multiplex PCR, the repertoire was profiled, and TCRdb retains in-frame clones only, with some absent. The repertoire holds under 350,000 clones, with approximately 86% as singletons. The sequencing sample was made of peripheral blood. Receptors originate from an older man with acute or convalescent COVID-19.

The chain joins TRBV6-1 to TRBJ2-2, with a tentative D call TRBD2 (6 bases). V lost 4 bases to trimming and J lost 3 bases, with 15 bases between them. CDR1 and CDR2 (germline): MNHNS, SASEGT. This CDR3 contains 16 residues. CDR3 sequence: CASSALGRGDTGELFF. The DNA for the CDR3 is TGTGCCAGCAGTGCCCTCGGGAGAGGGGACACCGGGGAGCTGTTTTTT.

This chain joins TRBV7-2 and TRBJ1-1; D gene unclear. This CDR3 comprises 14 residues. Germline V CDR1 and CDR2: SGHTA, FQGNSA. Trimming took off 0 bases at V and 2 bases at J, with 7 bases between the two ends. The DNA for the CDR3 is TGTGCCAGCAGCTTAGCGGCGGCAAACACTGAAGCTTTCTTT. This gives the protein CASSLAAANTEAFF.

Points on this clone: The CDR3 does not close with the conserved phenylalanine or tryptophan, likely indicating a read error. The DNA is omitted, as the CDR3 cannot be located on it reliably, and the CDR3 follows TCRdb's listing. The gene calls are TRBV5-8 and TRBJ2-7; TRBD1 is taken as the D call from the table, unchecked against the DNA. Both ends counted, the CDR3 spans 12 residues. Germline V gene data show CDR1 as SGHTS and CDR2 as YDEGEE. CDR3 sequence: CASSPVWDRGSI.

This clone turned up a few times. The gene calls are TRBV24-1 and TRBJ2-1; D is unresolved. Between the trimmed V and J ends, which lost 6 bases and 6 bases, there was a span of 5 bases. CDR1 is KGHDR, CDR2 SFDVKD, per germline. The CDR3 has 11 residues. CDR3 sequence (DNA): TGTGCCACCAGTTGGGCCAATGAGCAGTTCTTC. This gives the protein CATSWANEQFF.

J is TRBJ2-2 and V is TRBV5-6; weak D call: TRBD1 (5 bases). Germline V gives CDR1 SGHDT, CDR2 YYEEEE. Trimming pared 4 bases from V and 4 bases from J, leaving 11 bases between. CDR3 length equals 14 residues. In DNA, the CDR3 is TGTGCCAGCAGCGCGAACAGGATCACCGGGGAGCTGTTTTTT. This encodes CASSANRITGELFF.

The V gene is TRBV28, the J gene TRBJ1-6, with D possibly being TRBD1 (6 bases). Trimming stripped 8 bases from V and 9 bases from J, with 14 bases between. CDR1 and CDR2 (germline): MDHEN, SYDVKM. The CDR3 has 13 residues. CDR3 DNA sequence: TGTGCCAGCGGACCGGGACAACCTTCACCCCTCCACTTT. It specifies CASGPGQPSPLHF.

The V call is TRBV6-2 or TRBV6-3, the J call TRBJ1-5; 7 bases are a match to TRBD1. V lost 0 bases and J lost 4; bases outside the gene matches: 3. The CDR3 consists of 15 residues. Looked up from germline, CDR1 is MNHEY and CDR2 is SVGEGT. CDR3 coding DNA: TGTGCCAGCAGTTACTCGAGGACAGGAAATCAGCCCCAGCATTTT. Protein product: CASSYSRTGNQPQHF.

CDR3 nucleotides: TGTGCCAGCAGTGACGAGCGGGGGTACCAAGAGACCCAGTACTTC. The encoded protein is CASSDERGYQETQYF. The chain couples TRBV6-1 to TRBJ2-5, with 8 positions matching TRBD2. Germline V gene data show CDR1 as MNHNS and CDR2 as SASEGT. The CDR3 length is 15 residues. V was pared by 3 bases and J by 0 bases, with 3 bases of the junction left unmatched.

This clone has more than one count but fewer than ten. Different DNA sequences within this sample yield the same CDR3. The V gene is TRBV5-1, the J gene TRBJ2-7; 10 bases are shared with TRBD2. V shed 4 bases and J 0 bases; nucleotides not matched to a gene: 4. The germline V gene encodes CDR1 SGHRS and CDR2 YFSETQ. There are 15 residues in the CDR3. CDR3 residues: CASSPLAGSSYEQYF. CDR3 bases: TGCGCCAGCAGCCCACTAGCGGGGAGCTCCTACGAGCAGTACTTC.

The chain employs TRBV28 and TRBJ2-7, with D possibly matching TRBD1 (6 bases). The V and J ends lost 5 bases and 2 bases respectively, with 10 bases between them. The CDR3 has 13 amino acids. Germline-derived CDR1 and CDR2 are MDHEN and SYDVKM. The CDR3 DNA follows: TGTGCCAGCAGTAACACAGGGCCCTACGAGCAGTACTTC. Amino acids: CASSNTGPYEQYF.

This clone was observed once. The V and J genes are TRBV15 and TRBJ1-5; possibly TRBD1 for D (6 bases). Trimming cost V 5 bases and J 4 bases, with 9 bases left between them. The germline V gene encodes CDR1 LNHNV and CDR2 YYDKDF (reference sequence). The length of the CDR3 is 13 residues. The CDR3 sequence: CATSAQGNQPQHF. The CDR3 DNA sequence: TGTGCCACCAGCGCGCAGGGGAATCAGCCCCAGCATTTT.

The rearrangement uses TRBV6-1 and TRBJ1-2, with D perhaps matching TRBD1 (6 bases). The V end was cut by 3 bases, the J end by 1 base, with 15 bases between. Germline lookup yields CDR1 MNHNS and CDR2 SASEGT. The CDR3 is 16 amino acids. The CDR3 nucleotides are TGTGCCAGCAGTGATTTAGGGACAAGAGTTAACTATGGCTACACCTTC. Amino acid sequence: CASSDLGTRVNYGYTF.

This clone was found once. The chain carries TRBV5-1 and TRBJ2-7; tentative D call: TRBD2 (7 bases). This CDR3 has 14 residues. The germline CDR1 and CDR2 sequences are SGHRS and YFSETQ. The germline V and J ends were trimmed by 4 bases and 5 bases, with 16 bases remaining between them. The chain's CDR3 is CASSARGAGNEQYF. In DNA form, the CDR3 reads TGCGCCAGCAGCGCCCGGGGGGCGGGCAACGAGCAGTACTTC.

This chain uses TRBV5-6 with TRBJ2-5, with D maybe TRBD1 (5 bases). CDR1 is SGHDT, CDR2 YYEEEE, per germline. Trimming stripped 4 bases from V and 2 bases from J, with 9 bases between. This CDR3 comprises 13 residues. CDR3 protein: CASSLRQQETQYF. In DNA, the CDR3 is TGTGCCAGCAGCCTCAGACAGCAAGAGACCCAGTACTTC.